The sequence of this TCR beta chain was determined in a study of cytotoxic CD8 clonotypes in ibrutinib-treated CLL. Clones were sequenced by immunoSEQ multiplex PCR, and TCRdb holds only the in-frame ones, with some missing. Among 80,000 to 95,000 clones, around 75% were seen once, and the ten largest hold more than 4.5%. CDR1 is LNHDA and CDR2 is SQIVND in the germline V gene (reference sequence). Losses at the gene ends were 5 bases for V and 10 bases for J; bases not matched to a gene: 9. This CDR3 comprises 13 residues. The sample here was PBMCs, taken after 12 months of ibrutinib treatment. The TCR sequence derives from a human donor with chronic lymphocytic leukemia. V and J are TRBV19 and TRBJ1-2; 8 bases line up with TRBD1. This chain's CDR3 is CASSGGRGLTYTF. The CDR3 nucleotides read TGTGCCAGTAGTGGGGGCAGGGGGCTTACCTACACCTTC.